This T cell receptor beta chain was retrieved from a study of response to subunit inactivated influenza vaccine. TCRdb reprocessed the RT-PCR reads via MiXCR and lists one record per CDR3 protein. The data contain hundreds of thousands of distinct CDR3 sequences, 7.5% to 8.5% of them singletons. The CDR3 spans 15 residues. V was shortened by 4 bases and J by 2 bases, with 14 bases between the two germline ends. In germline, CDR1 is SGDLS, CDR2 YYNGEE. About this clonotype: The antigen is unknown.

Study observations and caveats: The authors put forward the suggestion that each seasonal influenza vaccination may bring in only a limited number of new T cells.

This receptor was obtained from a man between 45 and 75 years old who received an inactivated influenza vaccine. Sequenced here: PBMCs from blood, sampled less than 30 months after vaccination. V gene TRBV9 combines with J gene TRBJ2-3; D ambiguous. The chain's CDR3 is CASSPSTRSTDTQYF. CDR3 DNA: TGTGCCAGCAGCCCTAGTACGCGGTCCACAGATACGCAGTATTTT. The full variable domain, with the rest looked up from reference TRBV9 and TRBJ2-3, is DSGVTQTPKHLITATGQRVTLRCSPRSGDLSVYWYQQSLDQGLQFLIQYYNGEERAKGNILERFSAQQFPDLHSELNLSSLELGDSALYFCASSPSTRSTDTQYFGPGTRLTVL.